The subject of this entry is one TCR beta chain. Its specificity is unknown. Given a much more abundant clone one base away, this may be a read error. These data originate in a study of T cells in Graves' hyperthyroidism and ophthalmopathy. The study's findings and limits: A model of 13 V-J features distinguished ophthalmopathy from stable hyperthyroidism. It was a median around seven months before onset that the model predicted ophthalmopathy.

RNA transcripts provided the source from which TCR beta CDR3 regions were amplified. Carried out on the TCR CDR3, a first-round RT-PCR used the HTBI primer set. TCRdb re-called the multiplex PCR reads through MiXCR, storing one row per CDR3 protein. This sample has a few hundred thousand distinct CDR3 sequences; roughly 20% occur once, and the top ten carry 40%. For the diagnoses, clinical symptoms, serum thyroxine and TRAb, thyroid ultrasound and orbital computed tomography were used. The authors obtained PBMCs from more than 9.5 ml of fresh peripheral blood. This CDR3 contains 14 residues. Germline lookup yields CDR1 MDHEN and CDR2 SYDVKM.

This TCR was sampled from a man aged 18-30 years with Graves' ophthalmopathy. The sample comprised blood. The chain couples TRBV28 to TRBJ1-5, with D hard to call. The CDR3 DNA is TGTGCCAGCAGTTTAACGATCCGGAATCAGCCCCGGCATTTT. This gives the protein CASSLTIRNQPRHF.